This T cell receptor (beta chain) was sequenced for a study of T-cell reconstitution after alpha-beta-depleted transplantation in children. Germline CDR1 reads KGHSH; CDR2 reads LQKENI. The CDR3 length is 16 residues. V dropped 3 bases and J dropped 6; count of bases not matched to a gene: 12. This clonotype was seen a handful of times. Preparation of the TCRbeta library was carried out with unique molecular identifiers. From the PCR reads, TCRdb called clonotypes with MiXCR, one entry per CDR3 protein. The repertoire holds 190,000 or so distinct CDR3 sequences, with around 7% as singletons. This TCR was sampled from a human donor who donated a stem cell graft to a child with Wiskott-Aldrich syndrome. This chain joins TRBV18 and TRBJ2-7; 9 bases map to TRBD2. The material was PBMCs from the stem cell graft donor, obtained from the stem cell graft. The CDR3 bases are TGTGCCAGCTCACCTATAAGGGTAGCGGGAGTTTTCGAGCAGTACTTC. As protein: CASSPIRVAGVFEQYF.